This T cell receptor beta chain was recorded in a study of post-analysis software for immune sequencing data. About the study: The disease courses spanned relapsing-remitting, secondary progressive and progressive-relapsing forms of multiple sclerosis.

This clonotype was detected only a few times. Antigen specificity is unknown. CDR1 is LGHNA and CDR2 is YSLEER in the germline V gene. With 4 bases removed from V and 7 bases from J, the gap between germline ends came to 22 bases. The CDR3 covers 16 residues. Unique molecular identifiers had been added to the TCR beta cDNA libraries. It was from about 0.98 to 11 million T cells that some 460,000 cDNA molecules came. TCRdb re-called the PCR reads with MiXCR, one entry per CDR3 protein. Of roughly 800,000 distinct CDR3 sequences listed, around 42% are singletons. Study conclusions and caveats: People with multiple sclerosis had a significantly lower normalized Chao1 diversity than controls did. Several TRBV segments (TRBV5-6, TRBV5-1 and TRBV20-1 among them) occurred more frequently in patients than in controls. F-measure co-clustering was strong for batch-matched samples.

The material sequenced was blood. The chain uses TRBV4-3 and TRBJ1-1; D may be TRBD1 (6 bases). The source of this sequence is a girl aged 10 to 17 with multiple sclerosis. The CDR3 nucleotides are TGCGCCAGCAGCCCCACTGGGGCTCACAGGGAGGATGAAGCTTTCTTT. Translated, it gives CASSPTGAHREDEAFF.